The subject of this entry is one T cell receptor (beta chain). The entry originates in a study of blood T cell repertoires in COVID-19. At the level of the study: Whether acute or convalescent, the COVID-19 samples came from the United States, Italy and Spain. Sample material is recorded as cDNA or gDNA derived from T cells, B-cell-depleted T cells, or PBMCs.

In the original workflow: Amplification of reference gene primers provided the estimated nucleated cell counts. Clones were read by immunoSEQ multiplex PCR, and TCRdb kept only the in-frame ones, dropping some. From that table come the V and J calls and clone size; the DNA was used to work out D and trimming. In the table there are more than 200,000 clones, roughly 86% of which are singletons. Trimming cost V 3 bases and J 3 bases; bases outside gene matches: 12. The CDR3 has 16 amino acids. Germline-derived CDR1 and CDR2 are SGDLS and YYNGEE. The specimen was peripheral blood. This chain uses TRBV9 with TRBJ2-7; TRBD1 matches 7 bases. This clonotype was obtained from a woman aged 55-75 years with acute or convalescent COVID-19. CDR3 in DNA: TGTGCCAGCAGCGCGAACCGGGACAGCCACCACTACGAGCAGTACTTC. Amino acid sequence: CASSANRDSHHYEQYF.